Sequencing of this T cell receptor beta chain was carried out in a study of T cell responses to AZD1222 COVID-19 vaccine. Overall study context: It was second doses at about 4 or about 12 weeks that were pooled.

Germline values: CDR1 SGHRS, CDR2 YFSETQ. Unmatched junction bases numbered 2, after V lost 0 bases and J lost 0 bases. The CDR3 is made up of 16 amino acids. As for this clone: The antigen is undetermined.

Clones were read by immunoSEQ multiplex PCR, and TCRdb kept only the in-frame ones, dropping some. This table has some 90,000 clones, 70% to 90% appearing once. The study, taken as a whole, reports: Scientists sampled the repertoires only once the peak T cell response had passed. Baseline seropositives among AZD1222 recipients totaled only five or six. The donor cohort was predominantly white British with a female majority, and clonal diversity may have been underestimated.

The rearrangement joins TRBV5-1 to TRBJ2-4, with 8 bases that match TRBD2. Sample: peripheral blood, taken on day 0 of AZD1222 vaccination. The clonotype originates from an adult in good health. The CDR3 sequence is CASSLGAGVAKNIQYF. The CDR3, as DNA: TGCGCCAGCAGCTTGGGAGCGGGGGTAGCCAAAAACATTCAGTACTTC.